This T cell receptor beta chain is drawn from a study of blood T cell dynamics during melanoma immunotherapy. Time point here: pre-treatment baseline. Profiling relied on immunoSEQ multiplex PCR, and the TCRdb table lists in-frame clones only, not all of them. The sample contains tens of thousands of clones, 89% of which appear only once. The starting material was blood, obtained from a patient treated with checkpoint blockade. The source is a human donor with melanoma.

CDR3 region: CASSLGPSTGELFF. The CDR3 DNA is TGTGCCAGCAGTTTGGGCCCAAGCACCGGGGAGCTGTTTTTT. The rearrangement links TRBV28 to TRBJ2-2; D remains unclear. V lost 3 bases, J lost 4 bases, and 9 bases lay in between. This CDR3 region has 14 residues. The germline gives CDR1 MDHEN, CDR2 SYDVKM.